The 18 T cell receptor beta chains below all came from one sample that was sequenced in a study of T cell responses to AZD1222 COVID-19 vaccine. This table comes from immunoSEQ multiplex PCR, and its TCRdb copy is limited to in-frame clones, with some not included. Of more than 120,000 clones listed, about 86% were seen once; the top ten hold around 5.1%. The sample was peripheral blood, taken 28 days after the second AZD1222 dose. The receptors originated from an adult who received the AZD1222 COVID-19 vaccine.

The gene calls are TRBV14 and TRBJ2-5, with D uncertain. The CDR3 has 12 residues. Looked up from germline, CDR1 is SGHDN and CDR2 is FVKESK. The V and J ends lost 4 bases and 5 bases respectively, with 8 bases between them. CDR3 region: CASSPTSETQYF. CDR3 nucleotide sequence: TGTGCCAGCAGCCCGACCTCGGAGACCCAGTACTTC.

The rearrangement links TRBV18 to TRBJ2-7, with a tentative D call TRBD2 (5 bases). Germline V gene lookup returns CDR1 KGHSH and CDR2 LQKENI. The CDR3 has 13 amino acids. Trimming took 5 bases from V and 2 from J, leaving 10 bases between them. This CDR3 is CASSSSRAYEQYF. The CDR3 DNA is TGTGCCAGCTCATCTTCGAGGGCCTACGAGCAGTACTTC.

The rearrangement links TRBV28 to TRBJ1-5, with a tentative D call TRBD1 (6 bases). The length of the CDR3 is 14 residues. Trimming took off 4 bases at V and 4 bases at J, with 11 bases between the two ends. CDR1 is MDHEN and CDR2 is SYDVKM in the germline V gene. This CDR3 reads CASSYGGVNQPQHF. In DNA form, the CDR3 reads TGTGCCAGCAGTTACGGGGGCGTTAATCAGCCCCAGCATTTT.

The V call is TRBV4-1, the J call TRBJ2-3; D unclear. Trimming took off 1 base at V and 0 bases at J, with 14 bases between the two ends. From germline, CDR1 is MGHRA and CDR2 YSYEKL. This CDR3 comprises 17 residues. The CDR3 coding sequence is TGCGCCAGCAGCCAAGGGCTTGGACGGTATAGCACAGATACGCAGTATTTT. It is translated as CASSQGLGRYSTDTQYF.

CDR3 sequence: CSVAPGQGMNTEAFF. DNA for the CDR3: TGCAGCGTGGCCCCGGGACAGGGGATGAACACTGAAGCTTTCTTT. The V call is TRBV29-1, the J call TRBJ1-1; 10 bases are a match to TRBD1. CDR3 length equals 15 residues. The germline CDR1 and CDR2 sequences are SQVTM and ANQGSEA. J gave up 0 bases and V 6 bases, and 7 bases lay outside the gene matches.

V gene TRBV27 combines with J gene TRBJ2-7; a weak D match, TRBD2 (5 bases). Deletions cut 1 base from V and 0 bases from J, with 10 bases between. Looked up from germline, CDR1 is MNHEY and CDR2 is SMNVEV (reference sequence). The CDR3 has 15 residues. The CDR3, as DNA: TGTGCCAGCAGTTTATTAGCGCGCATCTCCTACGAGCAGTACTTC. Its protein product is CASSLLARISYEQYF.

This chain links TRBV13 with TRBJ1-2; TRBD1 aligns across 7 bases. Germline values: CDR1 PRHDT, CDR2 FYEKMQ (reference sequence). J gave up 2 bases and V 5 bases, and 5 bases lay outside the gene matches. The CDR3 spans 14 residues. The CDR3 DNA is TGTGCCAGCAGCACCCGGGGACAGAACTATGGCTACACCTTC. Amino acid sequence: CASSTRGQNYGYTF.

The CDR3 region has the DNA TGCGCCAGCAGCCAGACAGGGGGCGATCCCCCCTACGAGCAGTACTTC. Residues: CASSQTGGDPPYEQYF. The chain links TRBV4-1 to TRBJ2-7, with TRBD1 matching over 10 bases. Germline V CDR1 and CDR2: MGHRA, YSYEKL. Trimming removed 3 bases from V and 2 bases from J; junction bases left unmatched: 7. CDR3 length: 16 amino acids.

The chain is built from TRBV5-1 and TRBJ2-2, with D tentatively TRBD1 (6 bases). From germline, CDR1 is SGHRS and CDR2 YFSETQ. This CDR3 spans 18 amino acids. V was trimmed by 6 bases and J by 1 base, leaving 22 bases between them. The CDR3 loop is CASTPGWAWTENTGELFF. In DNA, the CDR3 is TGCGCCAGCACCCCTGGGTGGGCCTGGACAGAGAACACCGGGGAGCTGTTTTTT.

CDR3 amino acids: CASSLGRRAYEQYF. The CDR3, as DNA: TGTGCCAGCAGCTTGGGGCGTAGGGCCTACGAGCAGTACTTC. The chain links TRBV5-6 to TRBJ2-7; no firm D call. V gave up 0 bases and J gave up 2 bases, with 9 bases separating them. The V gene's germline CDR1 is SGHDT and CDR2 YYEEEE. This CDR3 is built from 14 residues.

The chain joins TRBV19 to TRBJ1-2; D gene unclear. The CDR3 runs to 13 residues. V was shortened by 7 bases and J by 8 bases, with 17 bases between the two germline ends. Germline V lookup: CDR1 LNHDA, CDR2 SQIVND (reference sequence). CDR3 DNA: TGTGCCAGTACCGCAGGCCCCCCTGGCGGCTACACCTTC. It is translated as CASTAGPPGGYTF.

J is TRBJ1-4 and V is TRBV18; a possible D gene is TRBD1 (5 bases). Trimming took off 4 bases at V and 0 bases at J, with 12 bases between the two ends. CDR3 size: 16 residues. Germline V gene sequence: CDR1 KGHSH, CDR2 LQKENI. CDR3: CASSRGRSATNEKLFF. The CDR3 nucleotides read TGTGCCAGCTCACGGGGACGGTCTGCAACTAATGAAAAACTGTTTTTT. The whole variable domain, remainder taken from reference TRBV18 and TRBJ1-4, is NAGVMQNPRHLVRRRGQEARLRCSPMKGHSHVYWYRQLPEEGLKFMVYLQKENIIDESGMPKERFSAEFPKEGPSILRIQQVVRGDSAAYFCASSRGRSATNEKLFFGSGTQLSVL.

The chain joins TRBV19 to TRBJ2-7; D is possibly TRBD1 or TRBD2 (5 bases each). V lost 2 bases and J lost 0, with 8 bases in between. The CDR3 is 14 residues long. Germline CDR1 and CDR2: LNHDA and SQIVND (reference sequence). Written as DNA, the CDR3 is TGTGCCAGTAGTATAAACGGGGCCTCCTACGAGCAGTACTTC. Translation gives CASSINGASYEQYF.

This rearrangement joins TRBV30 to TRBJ2-7; D might be TRBD1 (5 bases). CDR3 length: 12 residues. V lost 4 bases and J 4 bases, leaving 11 bases between the germline ends. CDR1 GTSNPN and CDR2 SVGIG come from the germline V gene (reference sequence). CDR3 amino acids: CAWTGKGYEQYF. Written as DNA, the CDR3 is TGTGCCTGGACAGGGAAAGGGTACGAGCAGTACTTC.

The chain has TRBV19 and TRBJ2-5, with TRBD2 identical over 9 bases. The CDR3 runs 17 residues. Germline V gene lookup returns CDR1 LNHDA and CDR2 SQIVND (reference sequence). V was clipped by 6 bases and J by 2 bases; unmatched bases: 13. CDR3 region: CASSPSRLAGNQETQYF. As DNA, the CDR3 is TGTGCCAGTAGCCCGAGTCGTCTAGCGGGGAATCAAGAGACCCAGTACTTC.

The chain employs TRBV7-9 and TRBJ1-4; TRBD1 might be the D (6 bases). This CDR3 is 15 amino acids long. Germline CDR1 reads SEHNR; CDR2 reads FQNEAQ (reference sequence). V was cut by 1 base and J by 0 bases, with 6 bases left in between. DNA for the CDR3: TGTGCCAGCAGCTTAGGGGACACAACTAATGAAAAACTGTTTTTT. Amino acids: CASSLGDTTNEKLFF.

The chain combines TRBV19 with TRBJ1-1; D is undetermined. The CDR3 is made up of 13 amino acids. Looked up from germline, CDR1 is LNHDA and CDR2 is SQIVND (reference sequence). Trimming took off 5 bases at V and 1 base at J, with 8 bases between the two ends. The CDR3 sequence is CASSLTKNTEAFF. Here the CDR3 DNA reads TGTGCCAGTAGTCTAACGAAGAACACTGAAGCTTTCTTT.

The V and J genes are TRBV11-2 and TRBJ2-7; TRBD1 matches at 7 bases. With V trimmed by 3 bases and J by 3 bases, 8 bases remained unmatched. Germline V gene sequence: CDR1 SGHAT, CDR2 FQNNGV. This CDR3 region has 15 residues. The CDR3 reads CASSFPGQIFYEQYF. CDR3 sequence (DNA): TGTGCCAGCAGCTTCCCGGGACAGATCTTCTACGAGCAGTACTTC. Together with reference TRBV11-2 and TRBJ2-7, the CDR3 gives the full variable domain: EAGVAQSPRYKIIEKRQSVAFWCNPISGHATLYWYQQILGQGPKLLIQFQNNGVVDDSQLPKDRFSAERLKGVDSTLKIQPAKLEDSAVYLCASSFPGQIFYEQYFGPGTRLTVT.